This is a list of T cell receptor beta chains from one sample in a study of human T cells and chemical hapten exposure. In TCRdb, the RACE reads were re-called with MiXCR into one record per CDR3 protein. The sample yields about 80,000 distinct CDR3 sequences, approximately 8% seen once. This specimen was whole blood, taken in connection with sensitization to the hapten diphenylcyclopropenone (DPC). The source of these receptors is a woman under 40 with alopecia areata. Some clones in this sample may be carry-over from other donors' samples. Each CDR3 is given with its conserved first and last residue. The D gene is left open where the match is weak. Rows give clone size only sometimes, using once, few, many, or a class for an expanded clone.

clone size	V gene	J gene	D gene	CDR3 DNA	CDR3 protein
many	TRBV9	TRBJ2-3	TRBD2	TGTGCCAGCAGCGTCCAGGGGCGGGGGGGCACAGATACGCAGTATTTT	CASSVQGRGGTDTQYF
many	TRBV5-1	TRBJ2-3	.	TGCGCCAGCAGCAGAAATTTGTTCGCGCCGGGGGGCACAGATACGCAGTATTTT	CASSRNLFAPGGTDTQYF
many	TRBV12-3/TRBV12-4	TRBJ2-1	.	TGTGCCAGCAGCCCGGCGGGGCCCCATGAGCAGTTCTTC	CASSPAGPHEQFF
.	TRBV12-3/TRBV12-4	TRBJ1-1	.	TGTGCCAGCAGCCCCGGGAGTGAAGCTTTCTTT	CASSPGSEAFF
.	TRBV28	TRBJ2-5	TRBD2	TGTGAAAGCAGTAGACCTAGCGGGGGGGCAGAGACCCAGTACTTC	CESSRPSGGAETQYF
.	TRBV6-5	TRBJ1-6	TRBD1	TGTGCCAGCAGCCGACAGGGGAGCTCCTATAATTCACCCCTCCACTTT	CASSRQGSSYNSPLHF
few	TRBV7-9	TRBJ1-2	.	TGTGCCAGCAGCTTAGATTACCGGGTTTCCACCTTC	CASSLDYRVSTF
many	TRBV5-1	TRBJ1-2	.	TGCGCCAGCAGATCAGGAATGACTAACTATGGCTACACCTTC	CASRSGMTNYGYTF
many	TRBV7-8	TRBJ1-5	TRBD1	TGTGCCAGCAGCTTAGAGGACAGGGAAATTCTTAGCAATCAGCCCCAGCATTTT	CASSLEDREILSNQPQHF
many	TRBV28	TRBJ2-7	.	TGTGCCAGCAGTTTGCCGGGCTCCCGTAGCTCCTACGAGCAGTACTTC	CASSLPGSRSSYEQYF
many	TRBV11-3	TRBJ2-7	.	TGTGCCAGCAGCCCGAATCCTACTAGCTACGAGCAGTACTTC	CASSPNPTSYEQYF
.	TRBV10-3	TRBJ1-2	.	TGTGCCATCACCCCAGGCCGCGAAGATGGCTACACCTTC	CAITPGREDGYTF
many	TRBV3-1	TRBJ2-5	TRBD2	TGTGCCAGCAGCCAAGTTCCTAGCGGAGAGACCCAGTACTTC	CASSQVPSGETQYF
many	TRBV6-4	TRBJ2-3	TRBD2	TGTGCCAGCAGTGAGGTAGCGGGGGAAAAAGATACGCAGTATTTT	CASSEVAGEKDTQYF
few	TRBV30	TRBJ1-5	.	TGTGCCTGGAGTGCGAAGGGGCAGGTGGGCAATCAGCCCCAGCATTTT	CAWSAKGQVGNQPQHF
many	TRBV12-3/TRBV12-4	TRBJ2-2	.	TGTGCCAGCAGTTTCCAGGTCTCGCAGGGGACCGGGGAGCTGTTTTTT	CASSFQVSQGTGELFF
once	TRBV7-9	TRBJ1-1	.	TGTGCCAGCAGCTTAAGCGTTCCTTTTGGCACTGAAGCTTTCTTT	CASSLSVPFGTEAFF
many	TRBV20-1	TRBJ1-4	TRBD1	TGCAGTGCTCCGGGACAGGGGACGGGAAAACTGTTTTTT	CSAPGQGTGKLFF
few	TRBV20-1	TRBJ2-4	.	TGCAGTGCTAGAGGCGACGGGGGAAGTGGAAACATTCAGTACTTC	CSARGDGGSGNIQYF
many	TRBV7-2	TRBJ2-3	TRBD2	TGTGCCAGCAGCTTAGGGGGCGCGGGGGGCCGGGCAGATACGCAGTATTTT	CASSLGGAGGRADTQYF
many	TRBV20-1	TRBJ2-3	.	TGCAGTGCTAGAGTTCTCAGGGCTCCACCGACCACCACACCCCGCACAGATACGCAGTATTTT	CSARVLRAPPTTTPRTDTQYF
many	TRBV7-9	TRBJ2-3	.	TGTGCCAGCAGCACACCGACTAGGTTGACAGATACGCAGTATTTT	CASSTPTRLTDTQYF
many	TRBV20-1	TRBJ2-1	TRBD1	TGCAGTGCTCGAGACCGGGACAGGCCATACAATGAGCAGTTCTTC	CSARDRDRPYNEQFF
.	TRBV3-1	TRBJ1-6	.	TGTGCCAGCAGCCAAATTCCGGGACAATCTTCACCCCTCCACTTT	CASSQIPGQSSPLHF
few	TRBV12-3/TRBV12-4	TRBJ1-3	TRBD1	TGTGCCAGCACCCACCCCTTCGGGACAGGTTTCTTTGGAAACACCATATATTTT	CASTHPFGTGFFGNTIYF
few	TRBV2	TRBJ1-2	.	TGTGCCAGCAAGACGTCGGCCTCTAACTATGGCTACACCTTC	CASKTSASNYGYTF
few	TRBV19	TRBJ1-5	.	TGTGCCAGTACCCCAGGGGTCTATAGCAATCAGCCCCAGCATTTT	CASTPGVYSNQPQHF
.	TRBV29-1	TRBJ2-7	.	TGCAGCGTAGTCGCAAATCAGGGCTACGAGCAGTACTTC	CSVVANQGYEQYF
.	TRBV5-1	TRBJ1-4	.	TGCGCCAGCAGCGATGGACGGGTTAATGAAAAACTGTTTTTT	CASSDGRVNEKLFF
many	TRBV12-3/TRBV12-4	TRBJ1-1	.	TGTGCCAGCAGTCCCCAGACAGCGAACACTGAAGCTTTCTTT	CASSPQTANTEAFF
.	TRBV6-1	TRBJ1-5	.	TGTGCCAGCAGTGCAGGTCTCGAACAGCCCCAGCATTTT	CASSAGLEQPQHF
many	TRBV21-1	TRBJ1-2	.	TGTGCCAGCAGCAAAAGGGCCCCTAGGGAAGACTATGGCTACACCTTC	CASSKRAPREDYGYTF
.	TRBV5-4	TRBJ2-2	.	TGTGCCAGCAGCGTGGGGGCGAACGGGGAGCTGTTTTTT	CASSVGANGELFF
.	TRBV29-1	TRBJ1-4	.	TGCAGCGTGTTCCCGGACCCAGCAGATGAAAAACTGTTTTTT	CSVFPDPADEKLFF
many	TRBV14	TRBJ2-1	.	TGTGCCAGCAGCCAGAGCCAAGGCCTCCCGTACAATGAGCAGTTCTTC	CASSQSQGLPYNEQFF
many	TRBV7-9	TRBJ2-1	TRBD2	TGTGCCAGCAGCTCCCTTGGCCGGGCTAGCGGGGGGGCCTACAATGAGCAGTTCTTC	CASSSLGRASGGAYNEQFF
.	TRBV19	TRBJ2-7	.	TGTGCCAGTAGTATACTCCAAATTTTGGCCCCGGGACATCTTAGCTACGAGCAGTACTTC	CASSILQILAPGHLSYEQYF
many	TRBV29-1	TRBJ2-7	.	TGCAGCGTTGTATTGGTACAGGGTGGTTACGAGCAGTACTTC	CSVVLVQGGYEQYF
.	TRBV5-1	TRBJ1-6	.	TGCGCCAGCAGCCCCTCAGGGCAGACAGTTAATTCACCCCTCCACTTT	CASSPSGQTVNSPLHF
many	TRBV12-3/TRBV12-4	TRBJ2-5	TRBD1	TGTGCCAGCACCGACAGGGGACACCAAGAGACCCAGTACTTC	CASTDRGHQETQYF
.	TRBV6-5	TRBJ1-1	.	TGTGCCAGCAGTTACAATAGTGGCACTGAAGCTTTCTTT	CASSYNSGTEAFF
.	TRBV7-3	TRBJ2-7	.	TGTGCCAGCAGCCTAGGGGCGGGAAGTTCCTACGAGCAGTACTTC	CASSLGAGSSYEQYF
.	TRBV6-5	TRBJ1-5	.	TGTGCCAGCAGCCTCACGTGGAAGGGCAATCAGCCCCAGCATTTT	CASSLTWKGNQPQHF
few	TRBV14	TRBJ2-3	.	TGTGCCAGCAGCCTCAGAACGGGGAGCACAGATACGCAGTATTTT	CASSLRTGSTDTQYF
few	TRBV25-1	TRBJ2-6	.	TGTGCCAGCAGTGCAGTCAGGCCAGCATGTGCCAACGTCCTGACTTTC	CASSAVRPACANVLTF
many	TRBV6-5	TRBJ1-1	TRBD1	TGTGCCAGCAGTTCCACGGACAGGTTTGCGACTGAAGCTTTCTTT	CASSSTDRFATEAFF
few	TRBV12-3/TRBV12-4	TRBJ1-1	.	TGTGCCAGCAGCACCAGGGGTGTCACTGAAGCTTTCTTT	CASSTRGVTEAFF
few	TRBV12-3/TRBV12-4	TRBJ1-4	.	TGTGCCAGCAGTCCGGGTTGGGGAGGTAATGAAAAACTGTTTTTT	CASSPGWGGNEKLFF
many	TRBV30	TRBJ1-1	.	TGTGCCGAACACGCCAACACTGAAGCTTTCTTT	CAEHANTEAFF
few	TRBV29-1	TRBJ2-2	.	TGCAGCGTTGAGCGATTGAACACCGGGGAGCTGTTTTTT	CSVERLNTGELFF
.	TRBV6-5	TRBJ2-1	.	TGTGCCAGCAGTCGACTAGAGTTCTCCTACAATGAGCAGTTCTTC	CASSRLEFSYNEQFF
.	TRBV11-2	TRBJ2-5	.	TGTGCCAGCAGCTTAGATAACGAAGAGACCCAGTACTTC	CASSLDNEETQYF
many	TRBV29-1	TRBJ2-3	.	TGCAGCGTTGGCCGGGGCCGTGGGGATACGCAGTATTTT	CSVGRGRGDTQYF
many	TRBV5-1	TRBJ2-5	.	TGCGCCAGCAGCTTGGGCAGGCTTGGCGAGACCCAGTACTTC	CASSLGRLGETQYF
.	TRBV7-2	TRBJ1-2	TRBD1	TGTGCCAGCAGGACGACAGGGGAGTATGGCTACACCTTC	CASRTTGEYGYTF